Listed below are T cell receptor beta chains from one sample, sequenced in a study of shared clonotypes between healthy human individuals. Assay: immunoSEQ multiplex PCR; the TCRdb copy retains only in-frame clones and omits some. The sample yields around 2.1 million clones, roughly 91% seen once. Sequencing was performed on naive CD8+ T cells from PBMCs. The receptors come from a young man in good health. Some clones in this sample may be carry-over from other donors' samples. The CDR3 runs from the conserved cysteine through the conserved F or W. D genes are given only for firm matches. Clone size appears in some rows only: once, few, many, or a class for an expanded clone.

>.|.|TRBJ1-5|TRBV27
CASSPHSNQPQHF
TGTGCCAGCAGTCCACATAGCAATCAGCCCCAGCATTTT
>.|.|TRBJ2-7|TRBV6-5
CASGLTKAVYEQYF
TGTGCCAGCGGCTTGACGAAAGCGGTCTACGAGCAGTACTTC
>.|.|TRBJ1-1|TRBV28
CASSLKLNTEAFF
TGTGCCAGCAGTTTAAAGCTGAACACTGAAGCTTTCTTT
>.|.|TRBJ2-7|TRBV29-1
CSVRRGLTEYF
TGCAGCGTACGCAGGGGCCTGACGGAGTACTTC
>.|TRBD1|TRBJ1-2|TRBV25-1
CASSERTGQGARLNGYTF
TGTGCCAGCAGTGAAAGGACGGGACAGGGGGCGCGTTTAAATGGCTACACCTTC
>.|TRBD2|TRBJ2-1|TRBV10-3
CAISESVGLAGSSSYNEQFF
TGTGCCATCAGTGAGTCGGTGGGACTAGCGGGATCGAGCTCCTACAATGAGCAGTTCTTC
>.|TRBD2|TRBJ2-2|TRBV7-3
CASSLLTSVNGELFF
TGTGCCAGCAGCTTACTAACTAGCGTGAACGGGGAGCTGTTTTTT
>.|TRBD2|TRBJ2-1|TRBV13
CASRDFSSGGYNEQFF
TGTGCCAGCAGAGACTTTTCTAGCGGCGGGTACAATGAGCAGTTCTTC
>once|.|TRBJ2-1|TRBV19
CASSIGSGQRYNEQFF
TGTGCCAGTAGTATCGGGTCGGGACAACGCTACAATGAGCAGTTCTTC
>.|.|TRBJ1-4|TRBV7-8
CASSLAGFHRGLSANEKLFF
TGTGCCAGCAGCTTAGCCGGATTCCACAGAGGGCTGTCGGCTAATGAAAAACTGTTTTTT
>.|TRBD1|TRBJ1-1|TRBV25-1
CASSPRGPGDTEAFF
TGTGCCAGCAGTCCAAGGGGGCCGGGGGACACTGAAGCTTTCTTT
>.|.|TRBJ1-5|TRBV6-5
CASSSGNQPQHF
TGTGCCAGCAGTTCAGGGAATCAGCCCCAGCATTTT
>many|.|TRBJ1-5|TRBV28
CASSLGAVGQPQHF
TGTGCCAGCAGTCTGGGGGCTGTCGGGCAGCCCCAGCATTTT
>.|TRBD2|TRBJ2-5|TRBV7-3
CASSLVGTSGETQYF
TGTGCCAGCAGCTTGGTGGGGACTAGCGGAGAGACCCAGTACTTC
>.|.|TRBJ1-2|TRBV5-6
CASSLDRGRHYGYTF
TGTGCCAGCAGCTTGGATCGGGGGAGGCACTATGGCTACACCTTC
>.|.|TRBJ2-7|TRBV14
CASSQRSFYEQYF
TGTGCCAGCAGCCAACGGTCCTTCTACGAGCAGTACTTC
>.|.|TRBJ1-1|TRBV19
CASSTPWGVTEAFF
TGTGCCAGTAGTACTCCGTGGGGGGTCACTGAAGCTTTCTTT
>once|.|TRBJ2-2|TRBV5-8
CASSLAWNPGELFF
TGTGCCAGCAGCTTGGCTTGGAATCCCGGGGAGCTGTTTTTT
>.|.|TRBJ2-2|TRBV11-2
CASGSHPTGELFF
TGTGCCAGCGGGTCCCATCCCACCGGGGAGCTGTTTTTT
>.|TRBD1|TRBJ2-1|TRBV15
CATSGEAGTGSNEQFF
TGTGCCACCAGCGGAGAAGCCGGGACAGGGTCCAATGAGCAGTTCTTC
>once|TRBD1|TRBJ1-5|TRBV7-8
CASSPYRGRVYQPQHF
TGTGCCAGCAGCCCGTACAGGGGGCGGGTGTATCAGCCCCAGCATTTT
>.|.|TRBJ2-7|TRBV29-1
CSVGFTGPWGEQYF
TGCAGCGTGGGTTTTACAGGGCCCTGGGGGGAGCAGTACTTC
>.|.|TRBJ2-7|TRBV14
CASSEGGPSYEQYF
TGTGCCAGCAGTGAGGGCGGGCCCTCCTACGAGCAGTACTTC
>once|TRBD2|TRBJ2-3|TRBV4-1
CASSQEGLVLATDTQYF
TGCGCCAGCAGCCAAGAGGGACTAGTCCTAGCAACAGATACGCAGTATTTT
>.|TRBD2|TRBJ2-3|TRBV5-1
CASSLDGRATDTQYF
TGCGCCAGCAGCTTAGACGGGAGGGCGACAGATACGCAGTATTTT
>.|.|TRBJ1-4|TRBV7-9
CASSFNSLTNEKLFF
TGTGCCAGCAGCTTTAATTCTTTGACTAATGAAAAACTGTTTTTT
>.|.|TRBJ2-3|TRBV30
CAWSLTPTDTQYF
TGTGCCTGGAGTCTAACCCCCACAGATACGCAGTATTTT
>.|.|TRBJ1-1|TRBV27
CASSLLGAKNTEAFF
TGTGCCAGCAGTTTATTAGGTGCCAAGAACACTGAAGCTTTCTTT
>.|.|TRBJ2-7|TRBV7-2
CASSFPQGRETGRSYEQYF
TGTGCCAGCAGCTTCCCCCAGGGGCGGGAGACAGGGAGATCCTACGAGCAGTACTTC
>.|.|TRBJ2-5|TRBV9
CASSLYGQYQETQYF
TGTGCCAGCAGCCTTTACGGACAGTACCAAGAGACCCAGTACTTC
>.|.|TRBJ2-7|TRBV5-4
CASSFGAVGSPYEQYF
TGTGCCAGCAGCTTCGGCGCGGTTGGGAGCCCCTACGAGCAGTACTTC
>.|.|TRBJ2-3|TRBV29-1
CSVGVGVLDTQYF
TGCAGCGTTGGGGTAGGGGTGTTAGATACGCAGTATTTT
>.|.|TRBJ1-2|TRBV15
CATSRDVSGTYGYTF
TGTGCCACCAGCAGAGATGTGAGCGGGACCTATGGCTACACCTTC
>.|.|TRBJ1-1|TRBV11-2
CASSLAPGQNTEAFF
TGTGCCAGCAGCTTAGCCCCGGGACAGAACACTGAAGCTTTCTTT
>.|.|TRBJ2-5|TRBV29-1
CSVLGVRSQETQYF
TGCAGCGTTTTGGGGGTCCGATCTCAAGAGACCCAGTACTTC
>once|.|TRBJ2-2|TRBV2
CATSYTGELFF
TGTGCCACCAGCTACACCGGGGAGCTGTTTTTT
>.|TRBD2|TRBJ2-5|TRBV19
CASSMRASGSETQYF
TGTGCCAGTAGTATGAGGGCTAGCGGGAGCGAGACCCAGTACTTC